This T cell receptor (beta chain) appears in the sequencing data of a study of cytomegalovirus exposure and HLA in healthy donors. The wider study: A prior analysis found more than 90 million unique TCR beta sequences from some 200 million T cells. Study-wide points: Reportedly, diagnosis of cytomegalovirus status by the classifier showed high specificity and sensitivity. A later analysis reportedly found fewer N-insertions in an Asian-associated ancestry cluster than the approximately 730-donor mean.

Primers for the PCR totalled 60 Vbeta and 13 Jbeta. Assay used: immunoSEQ multiplex PCR; TCRdb lists only in-frame clones, some missing. In the table there are 50,000 to 70,000 clones, 62% of which are singletons. In germline, CDR1 is SEHNR, CDR2 FQNEAQ (reference sequence). This CDR3 region has 15 residues. The ends were cut back, 0 bases at V and 4 bases at J, with 10 bases in the middle. By its share, this clone is medium-sized. Its antigen is unknown. The V call is TRBV7-9, the J call TRBJ2-1, with TRBD1 as a possible D gene (5 bases). Sequenced input: PBMCs. The origin of this receptor is a man aged 30 to 45 in good health and CMV-seronegative. CDR3 in amino acids: CASSLAGHWYNEQFF. CDR3 sequence (DNA): TGTGCCAGCAGCTTAGCGGGGCATTGGTACAATGAGCAGTTCTTC.